This T cell receptor beta chain was recorded in a study of control samples from healthy donors and cancer patients. Here immunoSEQ multiplex PCR was the method, and the copy in TCRdb shows in-frame clones only, minus some. The sample yields approximately 87,000 clones, approximately 90% seen once. The germline V and J ends were trimmed by 3 bases and 4 bases, with 10 bases remaining between them. Germline CDR1 is ENHRY and CDR2 is SYGVKD. The CDR3 consists of 13 residues. The sequence was collected from a woman aged 45-59 years in good health. Sequenced input: blood. The V gene is TRBV10-3, the J gene TRBJ2-7, with D possibly being TRBD1 or TRBD2 (6 bases each). The CDR3 nucleotides are TGTGCCATCAGTGAAGGAGGGGGGTACGAGCAGTACTTC. Translated: CAISEGGGYEQYF.